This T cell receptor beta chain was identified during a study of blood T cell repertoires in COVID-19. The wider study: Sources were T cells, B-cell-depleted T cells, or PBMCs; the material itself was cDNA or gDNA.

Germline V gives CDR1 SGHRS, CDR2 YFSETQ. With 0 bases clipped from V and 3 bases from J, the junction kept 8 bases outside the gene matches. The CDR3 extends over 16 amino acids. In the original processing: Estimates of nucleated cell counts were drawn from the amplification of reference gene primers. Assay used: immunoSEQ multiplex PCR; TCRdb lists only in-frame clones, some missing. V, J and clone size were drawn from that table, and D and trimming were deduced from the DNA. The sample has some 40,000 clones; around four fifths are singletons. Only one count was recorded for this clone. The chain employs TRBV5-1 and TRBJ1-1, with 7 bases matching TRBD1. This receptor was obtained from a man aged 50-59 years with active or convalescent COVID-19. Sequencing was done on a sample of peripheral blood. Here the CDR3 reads CASSLAPGQPDTEAFF. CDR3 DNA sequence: TGCGCCAGCAGCTTGGCCCCGGGACAGCCTGACACTGAAGCTTTCTTT.